A single sample gave rise to the 9 T cell receptor beta chains below, sequenced in a study of T-cell reconstitution after alpha-beta-depleted transplantation in children. A TCRbeta library incorporating unique molecular identifiers was prepared. Each CDR3 protein is one row after TCRdb ran MiXCR on the PCR reads. This table has about 210,000 distinct CDR3 sequences, approximately 15% appearing once. Here the sequenced sample was PBMCs, mostly from graft donor cells, taken 360 days after TCRalphabeta/CD19-depleted stem cell transplant. The receptor source for this set is a male patient aged 2 to 9 who had a stem cell transplant for acute lymphoblastic leukemia, so the T cells may come from the graft donor.

This sequence joins TRBV6-4 and TRBJ2-7; 14 positions match TRBD2. Germline lookup yields CDR1 MRHNA and CDR2 SNTAGT. The trim removed 2 bases at V and 3 bases at J, leaving 0 bases unmatched. The CDR3 is 15 residues long. CDR3 DNA: TGTGCCAGCAGTGACGGGACTAGCGGGAGCTACGAGCAGTACTTC. Protein: CASSDGTSGSYEQYF.

The genes are TRBV9 and TRBJ2-2; D unclear. This CDR3 region has 17 residues. V was shortened by 0 bases and J by 7 bases, with 19 bases between the two germline ends. In germline, CDR1 is SGDLS, CDR2 YYNGEE. CDR3 sequence: CASSVAAPGSAFGELFF. In DNA form, the CDR3 reads TGTGCCAGCAGCGTAGCCGCTCCCGGTTCGGCTTTCGGGGAGCTGTTTTTT.

This clonotype occurred a few times. V usage is TRBV27 and J usage is TRBJ1-1, with TRBD1 as a possible D gene (6 bases). Germline CDR1 MNHEY, CDR2 SMNVEV (reference sequence). The CDR3 is 12 amino acids. Trimming took 6 bases from V and 3 from J, leaving 8 bases between them. The CDR3 loop is CASREGDTEAFF. The CDR3 DNA reads TGTGCCAGCAGGGAGGGGGACACTGAAGCTTTCTTT.

The chain links TRBV6-2 or TRBV6-3 to TRBJ2-4; the D gene could be TRBD1 or TRBD2 (7 bases each). Trimming took off 5 bases at V and 11 bases at J, with 22 bases between the two ends. Germline V gene lookup returns CDR1 MNHEY and CDR2 SVGEGT. CDR3 length equals 15 residues. CDR3 nucleotide sequence: TGTGCCAGCAGTCCTCTTTCCCAGGGGGGGAGTCTTCAGTACTTC. Protein product: CASSPLSQGGSLQYF.

This clonotype appeared many times. The gene calls are TRBV10-3 and TRBJ2-5; D ambiguous. V was trimmed by 11 bases and J by 1 base, leaving 14 bases between them. Looked up from germline, CDR1 is ENHRY and CDR2 is SYGVKD. The CDR3 is 13 residues long. CDR3 sequence (DNA): TGTGCCTCCAGCACAGTGACCCAAGAGACCCAGTACTTC. Encoded protein: CASSTVTQETQYF.

This clonotype was recorded at least ten times. Here the CDR3 reads CASSLLQGLGWQETQYF. In DNA, the CDR3 is TGTGCCAGCAGTTTACTTCAGGGGTTAGGATGGCAAGAGACCCAGTACTTC. J is TRBJ2-5 and V is TRBV12-3 or TRBV12-4; D is possibly TRBD1 (6 bases). Deletions cut 2 bases from V and 2 bases from J, with 18 bases between. The length of the CDR3 is 17 residues.

This clonotype was observed many times. In DNA, the CDR3 is TGTGCCAGCAGCCAAGATCCGGGCAGGGTTGATGAAAAACTGTTTTTT. It translates to CASSQDPGRVDEKLFF. V gene TRBV4-2 combines with J gene TRBJ1-4; perhaps TRBD1 as D (5 bases). Germline CDR1 LGHNA, CDR2 YNFKEQ. This CDR3 region has 16 residues. V was shortened by 0 bases and J by 6 bases, with 14 bases between the two germline ends.

This clonotype was detected ten times or more. The CDR3 region is CATSRGTVYEAFF. Written as DNA, the CDR3 is TGTGCCACCAGCAGAGGGACAGTCTATGAAGCTTTCTTT. This chain links TRBV15 with TRBJ1-1; possibly TRBD1 for D (6 bases). V lost 1 base and J 7 bases, leaving 10 bases between the germline ends. Germline assignment: CDR1 LNHNV and CDR2 YYDKDF (reference sequence). The CDR3 is 13 residues long.

The chain links TRBV5-1 to TRBJ2-5, with D perhaps given as TRBD1 or TRBD2 (5 bases each). V lost 3 bases to trimming and J lost 1 base, with 16 bases between them. The CDR3 totals 16 residues. Germline V gives CDR1 SGHRS, CDR2 YFSETQ. The CDR3 nucleotides read TGCGCCAGCAGCTGGGGGTCTCCCCTTCGCCAAGAGACCCAGTACTTC. This gives the protein CASSWGSPLRQETQYF. Full variable domain (remainder filled in from reference TRBV5-1 and TRBJ2-5): KAGVTQTPRYLIKTRGQQVTLSCSPISGHRSVSWYQQTPGQGLQFLFEYFSETQRNKGNFPGRFSGRQFSNSRSEMNVSTLELGDSALYLCASSWGSPLRQETQYFGPGTRLLVL.